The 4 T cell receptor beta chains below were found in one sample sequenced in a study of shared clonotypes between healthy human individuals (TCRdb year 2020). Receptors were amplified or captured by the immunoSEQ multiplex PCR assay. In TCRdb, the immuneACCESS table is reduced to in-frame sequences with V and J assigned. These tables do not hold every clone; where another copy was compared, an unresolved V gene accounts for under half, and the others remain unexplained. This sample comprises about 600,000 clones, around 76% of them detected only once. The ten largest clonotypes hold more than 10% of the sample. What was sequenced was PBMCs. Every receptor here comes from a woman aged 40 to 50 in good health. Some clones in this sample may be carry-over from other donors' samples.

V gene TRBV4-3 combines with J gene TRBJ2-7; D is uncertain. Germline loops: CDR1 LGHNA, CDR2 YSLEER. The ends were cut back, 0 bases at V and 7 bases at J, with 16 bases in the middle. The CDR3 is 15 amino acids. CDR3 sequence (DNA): TGCGCCAGCAGCCAAGATTATAGGCTAGATCGAGAGCAGTACTTC. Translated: CASSQDYRLDREQYF.

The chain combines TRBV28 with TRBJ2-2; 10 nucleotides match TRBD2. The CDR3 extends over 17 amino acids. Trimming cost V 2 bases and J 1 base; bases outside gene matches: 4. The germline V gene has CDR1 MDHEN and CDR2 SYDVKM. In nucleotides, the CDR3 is TGTGCCAGCAGTTTAGGTTTAGCGGGGGGGAACACCGGGGAGCTGTTTTTT. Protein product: CASSLGLAGGNTGELFF. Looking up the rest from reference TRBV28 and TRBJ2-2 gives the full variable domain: DVKVTQSSRYLVKRTGEKVFLECVQDMDHENMFWYRQDPGLGLRLIYFSYDVKMKEKGDIPEGYSVSREKKERFSLILESASTNQTSMYLCASSLGLAGGNTGELFFGEGSRLTVL.

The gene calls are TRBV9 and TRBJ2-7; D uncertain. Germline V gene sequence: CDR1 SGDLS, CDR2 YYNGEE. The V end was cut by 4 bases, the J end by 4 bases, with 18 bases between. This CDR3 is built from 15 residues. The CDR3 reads CASSQETVASYEQYF. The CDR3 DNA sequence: TGTGCCAGCAGCCAAGAGACGGTGGCATCGTACGAGCAGTACTTC. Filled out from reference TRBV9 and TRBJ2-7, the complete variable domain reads DSGVTQTPKHLITATGQRVTLRCSPRSGDLSVYWYQQSLDQGLQFLIQYYNGEERAKGNILERFSAQQFPDLHSELNLSSLELGDSALYFCASSQETVASYEQYFGPGTRLTVT.

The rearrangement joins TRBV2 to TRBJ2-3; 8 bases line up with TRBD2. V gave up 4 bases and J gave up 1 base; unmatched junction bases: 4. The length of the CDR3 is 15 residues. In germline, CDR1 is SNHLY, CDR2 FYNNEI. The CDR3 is CASSVAGFGTDTQYF. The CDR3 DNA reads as TGTGCCAGCAGTGTAGCGGGGTTCGGCACAGATACGCAGTATTTT.